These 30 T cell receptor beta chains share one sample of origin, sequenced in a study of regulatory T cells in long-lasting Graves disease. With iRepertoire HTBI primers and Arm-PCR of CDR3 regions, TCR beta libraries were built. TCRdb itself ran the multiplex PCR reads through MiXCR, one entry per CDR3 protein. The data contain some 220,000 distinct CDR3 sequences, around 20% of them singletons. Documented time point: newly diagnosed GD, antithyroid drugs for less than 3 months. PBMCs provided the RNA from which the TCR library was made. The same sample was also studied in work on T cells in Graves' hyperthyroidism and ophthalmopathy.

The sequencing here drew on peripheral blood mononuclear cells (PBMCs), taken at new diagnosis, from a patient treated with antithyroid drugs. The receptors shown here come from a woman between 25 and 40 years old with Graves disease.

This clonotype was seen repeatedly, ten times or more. The CDR3 region is CASSPDQTPNEKLFF. The CDR3 DNA reads TGTGCCAGCAGTCCTGACCAGACCCCAAATGAAAAACTGTTTTTT. The chain combines TRBV6-1 with TRBJ1-4; the D is unclear. CDR3 length: 15 residues. CDR1 is MNHNS, CDR2 SASEGT, per germline. V was cut by 5 bases and J by 5 bases, with 15 bases left in between.

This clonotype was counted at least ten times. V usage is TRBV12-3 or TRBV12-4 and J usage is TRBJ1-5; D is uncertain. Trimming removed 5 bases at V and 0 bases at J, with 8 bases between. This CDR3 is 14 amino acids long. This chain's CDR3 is CASSSDRSNQPQHF. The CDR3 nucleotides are TGTGCCAGCAGTAGCGACCGTAGCAATCAGCCCCAGCATTTT.

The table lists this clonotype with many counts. CDR3 nucleotide sequence: TGTGCCAGCAGTTCCCCTAGCGGAGGCCAGTTCTTC. Translating it yields CASSSPSGGQFF. The chain has TRBV12-3 or TRBV12-4 and TRBJ2-1; the match to TRBD2 covers 7 bases. The CDR3 spans 12 residues. V shed 4 bases and J 13 bases; nucleotides not matched to a gene: 7.

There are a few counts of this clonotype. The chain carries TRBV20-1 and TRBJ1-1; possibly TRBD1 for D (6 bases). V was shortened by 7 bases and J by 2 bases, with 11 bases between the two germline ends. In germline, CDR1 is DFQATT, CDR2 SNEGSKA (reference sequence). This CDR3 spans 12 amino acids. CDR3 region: CSGTQGNTEAFF. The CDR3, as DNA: TGCAGTGGGACACAGGGTAACACTGAAGCTTTCTTT.

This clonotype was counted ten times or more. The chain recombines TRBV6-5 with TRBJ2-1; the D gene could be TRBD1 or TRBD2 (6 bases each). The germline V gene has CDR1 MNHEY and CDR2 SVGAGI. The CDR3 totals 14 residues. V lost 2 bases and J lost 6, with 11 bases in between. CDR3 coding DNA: TGTGCCAGCAGTTACCGGGGGACATCCAATGAGCAGTTCTTC. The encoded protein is CASSYRGTSNEQFF.

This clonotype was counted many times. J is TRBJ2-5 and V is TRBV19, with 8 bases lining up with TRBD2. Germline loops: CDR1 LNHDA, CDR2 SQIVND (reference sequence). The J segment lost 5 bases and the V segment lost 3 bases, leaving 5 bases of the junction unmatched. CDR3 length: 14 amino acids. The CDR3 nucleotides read TGTGCCAGTAGTATGGGACTAGGTGGTGAGACCCAGTACTTC. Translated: CASSMGLGGETQYF.

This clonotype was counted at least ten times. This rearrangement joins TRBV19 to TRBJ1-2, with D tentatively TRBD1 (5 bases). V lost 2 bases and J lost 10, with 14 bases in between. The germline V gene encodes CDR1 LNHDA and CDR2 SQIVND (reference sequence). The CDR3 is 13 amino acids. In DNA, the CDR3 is TGTGCCAGTAGTATACGTCTCCAGGGAGACTACACCTTC. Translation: CASSIRLQGDYTF.

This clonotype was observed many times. As DNA, the CDR3 is TGTGCCAGCAGTGAGCGCAGGGGGAGGGGTGGTGAAAAACTGTTTTTT. Protein sequence: CASSERRGRGGEKLFF. This chain connects TRBV6-2 or TRBV6-3 to TRBJ1-4; TRBD1 aligns across 7 bases. The germline CDR1 and CDR2 sequences are MNHEY and SVGEGT. With 5 bases clipped from V and 7 bases from J, the junction kept 13 bases outside the gene matches. The CDR3 consists of 16 residues.

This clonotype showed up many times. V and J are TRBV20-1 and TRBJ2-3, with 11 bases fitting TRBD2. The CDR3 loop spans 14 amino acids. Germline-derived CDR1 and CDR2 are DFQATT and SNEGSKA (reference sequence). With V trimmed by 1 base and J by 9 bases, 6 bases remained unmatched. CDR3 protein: CSARVRLAGGTQYF. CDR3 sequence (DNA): TGCAGTGCTAGAGTGAGGCTAGCGGGGGGAACGCAGTATTTT.

CDR3 in DNA: TGCGCCAGCAGCCAAGACTCCGTACAGCCCCAGCATTTT. This encodes CASSQDSVQPQHF. The chain carries TRBV4-3 and TRBJ1-5, with D unresolved. Germline assignment: CDR1 LGHNA and CDR2 YSLEER. V lost 0 bases and J 7 bases, leaving 7 bases between the germline ends. The CDR3 covers 13 residues.

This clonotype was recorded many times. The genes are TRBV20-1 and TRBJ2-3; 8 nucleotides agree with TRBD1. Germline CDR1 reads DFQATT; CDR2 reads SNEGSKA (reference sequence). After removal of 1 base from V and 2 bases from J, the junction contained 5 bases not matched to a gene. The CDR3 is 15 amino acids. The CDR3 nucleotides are TGCAGTGCTAGAGGGTTGACAGGGGCCACAGATACGCAGTATTTT. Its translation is CSARGLTGATDTQYF.

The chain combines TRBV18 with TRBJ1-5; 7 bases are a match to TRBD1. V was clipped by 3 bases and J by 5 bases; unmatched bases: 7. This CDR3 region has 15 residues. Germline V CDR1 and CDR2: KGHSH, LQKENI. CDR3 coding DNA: TGTGCCAGCTCACCGACAGGGAACGGGGATCAGCCCCAGCATTTT. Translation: CASSPTGNGDQPQHF. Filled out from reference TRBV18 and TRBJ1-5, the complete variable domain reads NAGVMQNPRHLVRRRGQEARLRCSPMKGHSHVYWYRQLPEEGLKFMVYLQKENIIDESGMPKERFSAEFPKEGPSILRIQQVVRGDSAAYFCASSPTGNGDQPQHFGDGTRLSIL.

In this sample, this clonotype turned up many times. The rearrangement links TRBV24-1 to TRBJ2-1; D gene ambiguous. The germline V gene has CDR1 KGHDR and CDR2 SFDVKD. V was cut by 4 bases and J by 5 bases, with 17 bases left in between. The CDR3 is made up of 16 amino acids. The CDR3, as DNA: TGTGCCACCAGTGACCCCGGGCCCTCGGCCCACAATGAGCAGTTCTTC. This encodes CATSDPGPSAHNEQFF.

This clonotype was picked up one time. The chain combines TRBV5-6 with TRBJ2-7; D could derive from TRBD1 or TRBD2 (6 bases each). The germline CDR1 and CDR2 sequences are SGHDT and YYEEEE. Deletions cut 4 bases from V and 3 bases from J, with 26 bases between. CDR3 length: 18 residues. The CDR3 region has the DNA TGTGCCAGCAGCCTAAGGGGGAGCGGGCTAACACGCCACTACGAGCAGTACTTC. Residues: CASSLRGSGLTRHYEQYF. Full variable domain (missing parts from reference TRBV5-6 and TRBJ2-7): DAGVTQSPTHLIKTRGQQVTLRCSPKSGHDTVSWYQQALGQGPQFIFQYYEEEERQRGNFPDRFSGHQFPNYSSELNVNALLLGDSALYLCASSLRGSGLTRHYEQYFGPGTRLTVT.

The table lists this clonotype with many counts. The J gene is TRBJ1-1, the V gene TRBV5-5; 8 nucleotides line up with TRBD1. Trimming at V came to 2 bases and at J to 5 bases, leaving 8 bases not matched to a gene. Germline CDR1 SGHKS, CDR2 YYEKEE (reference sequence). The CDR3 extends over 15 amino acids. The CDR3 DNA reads TGTGCCAGCAGCTTCTATGACGGACAGGGAACTGAAGCTTTCTTT. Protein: CASSFYDGQGTEAFF. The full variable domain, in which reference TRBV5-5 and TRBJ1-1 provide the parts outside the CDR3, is DAGVTQSPTHLIKTRGQQVTLRCSPISGHKSVSWYQQVLGQGPQFIFQYYEKEERGRGNFPDRFSARQFPNYSSELNVNALLLGDSALYLCASSFYDGQGTEAFFGQGTRLTVV.

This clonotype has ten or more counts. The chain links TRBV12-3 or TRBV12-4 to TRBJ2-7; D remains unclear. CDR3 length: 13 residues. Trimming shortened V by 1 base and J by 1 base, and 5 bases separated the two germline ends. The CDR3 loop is CASSLVPSYEQYF. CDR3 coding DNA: TGTGCCAGCAGTTTAGTGCCTTCCTACGAGCAGTACTTC.

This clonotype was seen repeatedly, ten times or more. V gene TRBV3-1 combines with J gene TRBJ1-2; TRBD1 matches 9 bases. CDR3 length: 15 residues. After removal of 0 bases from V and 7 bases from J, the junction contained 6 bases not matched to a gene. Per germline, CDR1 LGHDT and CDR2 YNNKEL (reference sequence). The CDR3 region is CASSQDDRGYSGYTF. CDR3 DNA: TGTGCCAGCAGCCAAGACGACAGGGGGTATTCTGGCTACACCTTC.

The CDR3 region is CASTEQGAWAGELFF. The CDR3 DNA reads TGTGCCAGCACCGAGCAGGGAGCTTGGGCCGGGGAGCTGTTTTTT. This chain joins TRBV5-4 and TRBJ2-2; D may match TRBD1 or TRBD2 (5 bases each). The CDR3 contains 15 residues. Germline V gene sequence: CDR1 SGHNT, CDR2 YYREEE (reference sequence). The V end lost 6 bases, the J end lost 6 bases, and 18 bases lay between the germline ends. The full variable domain, its missing parts supplied by reference TRBV5-4 and TRBJ2-2, is ETGVTQSPTHLIKTRGQQVTLRCSSQSGHNTVSWYQQALGQGPQFIFQYYREEENGRGNFPPRFSGLQFPNYSSELNVNALELDDSALYLCASTEQGAWAGELFFGEGSRLTVL.

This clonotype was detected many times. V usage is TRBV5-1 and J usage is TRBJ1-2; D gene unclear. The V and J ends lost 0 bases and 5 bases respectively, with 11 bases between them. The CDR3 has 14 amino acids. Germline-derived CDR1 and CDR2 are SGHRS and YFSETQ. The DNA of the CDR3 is TGCGCCAGCAGCTTGGATAAGGGAGGGTATGGCTACACCTTC. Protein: CASSLDKGGYGYTF.

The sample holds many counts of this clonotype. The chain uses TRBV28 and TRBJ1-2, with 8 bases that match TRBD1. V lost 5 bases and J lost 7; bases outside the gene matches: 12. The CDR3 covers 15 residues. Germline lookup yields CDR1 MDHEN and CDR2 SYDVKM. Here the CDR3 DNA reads TGTGCCAGCAGTCCCGCAGGACAGGGCGACTCTGGCTACACCTTC. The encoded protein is CASSPAGQGDSGYTF.

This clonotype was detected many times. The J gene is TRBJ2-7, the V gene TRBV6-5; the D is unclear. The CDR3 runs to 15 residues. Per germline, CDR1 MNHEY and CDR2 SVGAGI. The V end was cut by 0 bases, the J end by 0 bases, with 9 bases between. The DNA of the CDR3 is TGTGCCAGCAGTTACTCGACCGTTAGCTCCTACGAGCAGTACTTC. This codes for CASSYSTVSSYEQYF.

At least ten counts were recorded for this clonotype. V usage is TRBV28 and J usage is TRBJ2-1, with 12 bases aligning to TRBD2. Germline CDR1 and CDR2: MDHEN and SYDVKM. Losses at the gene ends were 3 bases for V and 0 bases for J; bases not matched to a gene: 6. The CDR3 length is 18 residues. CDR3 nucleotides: TGTGCCAGCAGTTTCGGACTAGCGGGACGAAGCTCCTACAATGAGCAGTTCTTC. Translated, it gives CASSFGLAGRSSYNEQFF.

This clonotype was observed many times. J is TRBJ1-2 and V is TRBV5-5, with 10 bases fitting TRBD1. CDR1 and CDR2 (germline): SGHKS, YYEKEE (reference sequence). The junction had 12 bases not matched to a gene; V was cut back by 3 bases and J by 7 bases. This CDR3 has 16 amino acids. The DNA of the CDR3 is TGTGCCAGCAGCTCACAGACAGGGGGCGCCGGGTTTGGCTACACCTTC. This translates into CASSSQTGGAGFGYTF.

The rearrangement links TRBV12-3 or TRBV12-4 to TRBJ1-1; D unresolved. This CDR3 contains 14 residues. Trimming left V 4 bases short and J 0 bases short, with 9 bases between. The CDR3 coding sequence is TGTGCCAGCAGTTATCGACGGATGAACACTGAAGCTTTCTTT. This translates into CASSYRRMNTEAFF.

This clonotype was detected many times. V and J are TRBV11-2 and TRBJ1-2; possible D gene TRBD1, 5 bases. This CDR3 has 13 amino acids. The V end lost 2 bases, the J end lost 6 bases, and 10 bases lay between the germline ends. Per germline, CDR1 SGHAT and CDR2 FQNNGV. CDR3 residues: CASSLSGVNGYTF. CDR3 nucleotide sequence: TGTGCCAGCAGCTTATCGGGGGTAAATGGCTACACCTTC.

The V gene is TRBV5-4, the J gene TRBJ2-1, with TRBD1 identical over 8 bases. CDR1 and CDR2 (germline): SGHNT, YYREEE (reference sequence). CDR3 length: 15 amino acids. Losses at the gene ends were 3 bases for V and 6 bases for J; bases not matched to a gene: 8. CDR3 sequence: CASSSGQGKVNEQFF. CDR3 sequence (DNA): TGTGCCAGCAGCTCCGGACAGGGAAAGGTCAATGAGCAGTTCTTC.

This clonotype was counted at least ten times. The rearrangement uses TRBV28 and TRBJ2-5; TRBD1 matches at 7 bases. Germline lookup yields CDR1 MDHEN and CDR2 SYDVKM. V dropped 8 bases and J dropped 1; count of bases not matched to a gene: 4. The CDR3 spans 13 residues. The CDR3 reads CASHRDSQETQYF. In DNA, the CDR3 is TGTGCCAGCCATCGGGACAGCCAAGAGACCCAGTACTTC.

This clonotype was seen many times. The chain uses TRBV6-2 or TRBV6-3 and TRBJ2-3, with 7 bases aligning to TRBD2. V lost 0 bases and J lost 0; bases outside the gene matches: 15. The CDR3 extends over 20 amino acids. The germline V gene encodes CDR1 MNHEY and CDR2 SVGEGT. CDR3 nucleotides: TGTGCCAGCAGTTACTCGCCCTCACACGCGGGGGTAGCTAGCACAGATACGCAGTATTTT. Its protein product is CASSYSPSHAGVASTDTQYF.

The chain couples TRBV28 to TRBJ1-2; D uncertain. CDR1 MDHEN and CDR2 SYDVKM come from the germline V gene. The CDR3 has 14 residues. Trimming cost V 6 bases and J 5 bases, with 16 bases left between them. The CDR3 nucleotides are TGTGCCAGCAGCTCCCCCTGGGCTGGATATGGCTACACCTTC. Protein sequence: CASSSPWAGYGYTF.

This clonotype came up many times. The CDR3 region is CASSFPDTVFYGYTF. The CDR3, as DNA: TGTGCCAGCAGCTTTCCGGACACCGTTTTCTATGGCTACACCTTC. The chain uses TRBV5-6 and TRBJ1-2; D perhaps matches TRBD1 (5 bases). This CDR3 is built from 15 residues. The V end lost 2 bases, the J end lost 4 bases, and 15 bases lay between the germline ends. In germline, CDR1 is SGHDT, CDR2 YYEEEE.